This T cell receptor (beta chain) was identified in a study of cytomegalovirus exposure and HLA in healthy donors. Germline-derived CDR1 and CDR2 are LGHNT and FRNRAP. Between the trimmed V and J ends, which lost 1 base and 2 bases, there was a span of 6 bases. This CDR3 comprises 14 residues. Method: immunoSEQ multiplex PCR; TCRdb's copy keeps in-frame clones and lacks some. Here the sample spans about 74,000 clones, around 94% being singletons. This sequence originates from a young woman in good health and CMV-seropositive. This rearrangement joins TRBV12-5 to TRBJ2-1; a possible D gene is TRBD2 (6 bases). The material sequenced was PBMCs. This CDR3 is CASGLAGAYNEQFF. In nucleotides, the CDR3 is TGTGCTAGTGGTTTGGCGGGAGCCTACAATGAGCAGTTCTTC. The entire variable domain, with the rest obtained from reference TRBV12-5 and TRBJ2-1, is as follows: DARVTQTPRHKVTEMGQEVTMRCQPILGHNTVFWYRQTMMQGLELLAYFRNRAPLDDSGMPKDRFSAEMPDATLATLKIQPSEPRDSAVYFCASGLAGAYNEQFFGPGTRLTVL.